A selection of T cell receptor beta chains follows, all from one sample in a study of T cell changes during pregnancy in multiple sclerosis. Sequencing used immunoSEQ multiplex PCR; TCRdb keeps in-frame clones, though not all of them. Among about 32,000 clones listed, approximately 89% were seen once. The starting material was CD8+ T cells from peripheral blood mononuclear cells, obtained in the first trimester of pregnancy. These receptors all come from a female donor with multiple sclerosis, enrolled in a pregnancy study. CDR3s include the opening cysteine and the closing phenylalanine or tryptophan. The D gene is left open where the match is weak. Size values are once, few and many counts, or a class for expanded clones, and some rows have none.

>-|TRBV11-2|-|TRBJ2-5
TGTGCCAGCAGCTTAAACCCGACAGAGGATGGAGAGACCCAGTACTTC
CASSLNPTEDGETQYF
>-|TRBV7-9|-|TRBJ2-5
TGTGCCAGCAGCTTCATGGCGGGCGGCCAAGAGACCCAGTACTTC
CASSFMAGGQETQYF
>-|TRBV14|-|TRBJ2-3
TGTGCCAGCAGCCAAAATAGCGGCCGCACAGATACGCAGTATTTT
CASSQNSGRTDTQYF
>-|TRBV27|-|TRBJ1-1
TGTGCCAGCAGTTTTCAGGGCTTCTTATCTGAAGCTTTCTTT
CASSFQGFLSEAFF
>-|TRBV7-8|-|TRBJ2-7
TGTGCCAGTATGACCGACCCTCGGGACGAGCAGTACTTC
CASMTDPRDEQYF
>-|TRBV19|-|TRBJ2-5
TGTGCCAGTAGTCTTCAAGAGACCCAGTACTTC
CASSLQETQYF
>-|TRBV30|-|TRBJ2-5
TGTGCCTGGAGTGGGGGCGCTGAGACCCAGTACTTC
CAWSGGAETQYF
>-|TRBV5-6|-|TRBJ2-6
TGTGCCAGCAGCTTGAGCCCCTCTGGGGCCAACGTCCTGACTTTC
CASSLSPSGANVLTF
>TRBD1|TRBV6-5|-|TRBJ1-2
TGTGCCAGCAGTGGGACAGGCTTACACTATGGCTACACCTTC
CASSGTGLHYGYTF
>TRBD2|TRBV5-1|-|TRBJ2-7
TGCGCCAGCAGCTTGGTTCCGGCGGGAGCGAACGAGCAGTACTTC
CASSLVPAGANEQYF
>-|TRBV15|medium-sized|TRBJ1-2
TGTGCCACCAGCAGTGATCGTGCCCCGAGCCTCAACTATGGCTACACCTTC
CATSSDRAPSLNYGYTF
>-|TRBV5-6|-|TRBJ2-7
TGTGCCAGCAGCTGGGGAGATAGTACCTACGAGCAGTACTTC
CASSWGDSTYEQYF
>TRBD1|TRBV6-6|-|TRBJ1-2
TGTGCCAGCAGCCAAGACAGGGTTGGGTTGTTAGGCTACACCTTC
CASSQDRVGLLGYTF
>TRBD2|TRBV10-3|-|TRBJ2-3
TGTGCCATCAGTGAGTCCGGAGCGGGACCGGTCACAGATACGCAGTATTTT
CAISESGAGPVTDTQYF